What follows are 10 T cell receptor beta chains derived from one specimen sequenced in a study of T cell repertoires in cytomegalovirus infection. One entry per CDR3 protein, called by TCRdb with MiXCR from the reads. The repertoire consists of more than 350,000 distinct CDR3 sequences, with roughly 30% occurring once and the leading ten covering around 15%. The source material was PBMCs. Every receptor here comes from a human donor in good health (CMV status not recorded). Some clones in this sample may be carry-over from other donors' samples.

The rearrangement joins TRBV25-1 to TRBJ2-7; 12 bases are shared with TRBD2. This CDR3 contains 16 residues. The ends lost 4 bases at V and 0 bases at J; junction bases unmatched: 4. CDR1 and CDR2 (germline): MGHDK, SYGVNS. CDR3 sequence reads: CASSVQLAGGSYEQYF. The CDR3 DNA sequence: TGTGCCAGCAGTGTACAACTAGCGGGGGGCTCCTACGAGCAGTACTTC.

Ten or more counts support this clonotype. This CDR3 is CASSLAAVGQGLLSYEQYF. The CDR3 bases are TGTGCCAGCAGCTTAGCGGCGGTGGGACAGGGGCTCCTCTCCTACGAGCAGTACTTC. The chain recombines TRBV7-2 with TRBJ2-7, with TRBD1 identical over 10 bases. V lost 0 bases, J lost 0 bases, and 11 bases stayed unmatched. This CDR3 has 19 residues. Germline-derived CDR1 and CDR2 are SGHTA and FQGNSA.

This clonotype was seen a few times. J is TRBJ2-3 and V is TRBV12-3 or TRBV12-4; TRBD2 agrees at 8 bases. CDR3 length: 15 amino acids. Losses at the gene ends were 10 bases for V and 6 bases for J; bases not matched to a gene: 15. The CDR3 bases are TGTGCCACCTCACCCGGGACTAGGTATTTGGATACGCAGTATTTT. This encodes CATSPGTRYLDTQYF.

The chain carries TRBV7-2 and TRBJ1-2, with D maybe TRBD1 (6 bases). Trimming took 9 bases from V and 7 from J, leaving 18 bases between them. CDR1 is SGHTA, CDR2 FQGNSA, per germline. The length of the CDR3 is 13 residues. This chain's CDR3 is CARILGGAPGYTF. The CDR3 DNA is TGTGCCAGAATCTTAGGGGGGGCGCCTGGCTACACCTTC.

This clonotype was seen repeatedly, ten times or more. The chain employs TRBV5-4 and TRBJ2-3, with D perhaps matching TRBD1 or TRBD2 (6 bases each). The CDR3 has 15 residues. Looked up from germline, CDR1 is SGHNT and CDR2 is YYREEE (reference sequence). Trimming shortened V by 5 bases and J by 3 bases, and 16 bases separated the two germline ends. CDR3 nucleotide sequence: TGTGCCAGCAGTCTCTTAGGGGGGCCAACAGATACGCAGTATTTT. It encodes CASSLLGGPTDTQYF.

The CDR3 sequence is CASVARGSNSPLHF. The CDR3 DNA reads as TGTGCCAGCGTTGCTAGGGGGAGTAATTCACCCCTCCACTTT. The V and J genes are TRBV25-1 and TRBJ1-6; weak D call: TRBD1 (6 bases). V lost 8 bases and J lost 6, with 14 bases in between. Germline CDR1 and CDR2: MGHDK and SYGVNS. This CDR3 is built from 14 residues. The full variable domain, rest sourced from reference TRBV25-1 and TRBJ1-6, is EADIYQTPRYLVIGTGKKITLECSQTMGHDKMYWYQQDPGMELHLIHYSYGVNSTEKGDLSSESTVSRIRTEHFPLTLESARPSHTSQYLCASVARGSNSPLHFGNGTRLTVT.

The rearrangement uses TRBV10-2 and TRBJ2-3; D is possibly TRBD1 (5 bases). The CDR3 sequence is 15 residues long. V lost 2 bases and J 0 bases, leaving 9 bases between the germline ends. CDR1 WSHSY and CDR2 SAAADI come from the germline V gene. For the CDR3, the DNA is TGCGCCAGCAGTGAGGACAGCAGGAGCACAGATACGCAGTATTTT. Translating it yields CASSEDSRSTDTQYF.

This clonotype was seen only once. The CDR3 nucleotides are TGTGCCAGCAGTTCAAGGACAGGGACCACCTACGAGCAGTACTTC. As protein: CASSSRTGTTYEQYF. This sequence joins TRBV12-3 or TRBV12-4 and TRBJ2-7, with 8 positions matching TRBD1. The CDR3 length is 15 residues. The trim removed 4 bases at V and 2 bases at J, leaving 7 bases unmatched.

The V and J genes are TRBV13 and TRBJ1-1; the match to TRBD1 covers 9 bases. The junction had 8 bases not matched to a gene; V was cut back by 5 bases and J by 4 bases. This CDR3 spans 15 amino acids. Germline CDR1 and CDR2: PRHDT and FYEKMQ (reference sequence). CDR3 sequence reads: CASSLYGTGTTEAFF. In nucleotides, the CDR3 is TGTGCCAGCAGCCTCTACGGGACAGGGACCACTGAAGCTTTCTTT. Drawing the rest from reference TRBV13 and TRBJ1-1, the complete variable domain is AAGVIQSPRHLIKEKRETATLKCYPIPRHDTVYWYQQGPGQDPQFLISFYEKMQSDKGSIPDRFSAQQFSDYHSELNMSSLELGDSALYFCASSLYGTGTTEAFFGQGTRLTVV.

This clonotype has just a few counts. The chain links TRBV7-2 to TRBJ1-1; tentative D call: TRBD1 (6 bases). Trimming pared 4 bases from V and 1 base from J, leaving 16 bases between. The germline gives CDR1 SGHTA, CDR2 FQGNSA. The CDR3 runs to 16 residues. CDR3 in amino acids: CASSSYPRGPNTEAFF. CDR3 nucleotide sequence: TGTGCCAGCAGCTCCTACCCTCGGGGGCCGAACACTGAAGCTTTCTTT.